These T cell receptor beta chains were read from a single sample in a study of blood T cell repertoires in COVID-19. Sequenced by immunoSEQ multiplex PCR; TCRdb stores in-frame clones only, minus some. The table lists about 52,000 clones, roughly 90% of them singletons. The sequenced sample was peripheral blood. The receptors derive from a man older than 75 with active or convalescent COVID-19. CDR3s include the opening cysteine and the closing phenylalanine or tryptophan. A D gene is named only where the DNA matches it firmly. Rows may omit the clone size; those that give it use once, few, many or a size class.

J gene	D gene	clone size	V gene	CDR3 protein	CDR3 DNA
TRBJ1-4	.	once	TRBV19	CASWTPGYNEKLFF	TGTGCCAGCTGGACGCCAGGGTATAATGAAAAACTGTTTTTT
TRBJ1-3	TRBD1	.	TRBV27	CASSPTGERAGNTIYF	TGTGCCAGCAGTCCGACAGGGGAGCGCGCTGGAAACACCATATATTTT
TRBJ1-2	.	few	TRBV18	CASSPQRSNYGYTF	TGTGCCAGCTCACCACAGAGGTCTAACTATGGCTACACCTTC
TRBJ1-4	.	.	TRBV30	CAWSRVANEKLFF	TGTGCCTGGAGTCGAGTAGCTAATGAAAAACTGTTTTTT
TRBJ1-5	.	.	TRBV28	CASRVTGDNQPQHF	TGTGCCAGCAGGGTCACAGGCGATAATCAGCCCCAGCATTTT
TRBJ1-2	.	.	TRBV3-1/TRBV3-2	CASSQEVGGFSGYGYTF	TGTGCCAGCAGCCAAGAGGTCGGAGGGTTTAGTGGCTATGGCTACACCTTC
TRBJ1-1	TRBD1	.	TRBV10-2	CASRPQGGTEAFF	TGCGCCAGCAGGCCCCAGGGGGGCACTGAAGCTTTCTTT
TRBJ2-5	TRBD2	.	TRBV7-9	CASSPGTRQETQYF	TGTGCCAGCAGCCCCGGGACTAGGCAAGAGACCCAGTACTTC
TRBJ2-7	TRBD1	.	TRBV7-8	CASSLEGPGGAKEQYF	TGTGCCAGCAGCTTAGAGGGGCCAGGGGGCGCGAAGGAGCAGTACTTC
TRBJ2-7	TRBD1	few	TRBV7-2	CASSLALDRVGEQYF	TGTGCCAGCAGCTTAGCGCTTGACAGGGTGGGCGAGCAGTACTTC
TRBJ2-2	.	.	TRBV15	CATSPPGVAGTGELFF	TGTGCCACCAGCCCCCCGGGGGTCGCGGGCACCGGGGAGCTGTTTTTT
TRBJ2-2	.	.	TRBV5-1	CASSLGQNTGELFF	TGCGCCAGCAGCTTGGGACAGAACACCGGGGAGCTGTTTTTT
TRBJ2-1	TRBD2	.	TRBV7-8	CASSQRGPLYNEQFF	TGTGCCAGCAGCCAGCGGGGCCCTCTCTACAATGAGCAGTTCTTC
TRBJ1-1	TRBD1	.	TRBV5-5	CASSLQRARGSTEAFF	TGTGCCAGCAGCTTGCAGCGTGCCAGGGGGAGCACTGAAGCTTTCTTT
TRBJ1-1	TRBD1	.	TRBV5-1	CASSPGTGRANTEAFF	TGCGCCAGCAGCCCAGGGACAGGGAGGGCGAACACTGAAGCTTTCTTT
TRBJ2-6	.	.	TRBV3-1/TRBV3-2	CASSQRRLISGANVLTF	TGTGCCAGCAGCCAGCGGCGGCTAATCTCTGGGGCCAACGTCCTGACTTTC
TRBJ2-2	TRBD2	.	TRBV7-2	CASSRREGLGAGELFF	TGTGCCAGCAGCAGGAGGGAGGGCCTGGGGGCCGGGGAGCTGTTTTTT
TRBJ1-2	.	.	TRBV28	CASSLPHYGYTF	TGTGCCAGCAGTTTACCTCACTATGGCTACACCTTC
TRBJ2-3	.	.	TRBV5-1	CASSLAGQPTDTQYF	TGCGCCAGCAGCTTGGCTGGACAGCCCACAGATACGCAGTATTTT
TRBJ2-7	TRBD2	.	TRBV7-8	CASSISSGLAAFYEQYF	TGTGCCAGCAGCATATCATCCGGACTAGCGGCGTTCTACGAGCAGTACTTC
TRBJ2-7	TRBD2	.	TRBV30	CACIKAGVYEQYF	TGTGCCTGCATAAAAGCGGGAGTTTACGAGCAGTACTTC
TRBJ1-2	.	once	TRBV28	CASRLTPNYGYTF	TGTGCCAGCAGACTAACACCTAACTATGGCTACACCTTC
TRBJ1-4	.	.	TRBV5-1	CASSLIGDEKLFF	TGCGCCAGCAGCTTGATCGGGGATGAAAAACTGTTTTTT
TRBJ2-5	.	.	TRBV6-4	CASSEWVGTRSRETQYF	TGTGCCAGCAGTGAGTGGGTGGGGACAAGGAGCAGGGAGACCCAGTACTTC
TRBJ2-1	.	.	TRBV5-4	CASSLEQAYNEQFF	TGTGCCAGCAGCTTGGAACAGGCCTACAATGAGCAGTTCTTC
TRBJ1-3	.	.	TRBV7-8	CASSLDTLSLRGNTIYF	TGTGCCAGCAGCTTAGATACCCTCTCGCTCCGGGGAAACACCATATATTTT
TRBJ1-1	TRBD1	.	TRBV7-9	CASSQDRGSTEAFF	TGTGCCAGCAGCCAAGACAGGGGGAGCACTGAAGCTTTCTTT
TRBJ1-1	.	once	TRBV19	CASSISQGSEAFF	TGTGCCAGTAGTATCTCCCAGGGTAGTGAAGCTTTCTTT
TRBJ1-2	TRBD1	.	TRBV30	CAWSRARGHGYTF	TGTGCCTGGAGTAGGGCCAGGGGGCATGGCTACACCTTC
TRBJ2-1	.	.	TRBV7-8	CASSQSPTAEGEQFF	TGTGCCAGCAGCCAGTCGCCCACAGCTGAGGGTGAGCAGTTCTTC
TRBJ2-7	TRBD1	.	TRBV2	CASRERTGVYEQYF	TGTGCCAGCAGGGAGAGGACAGGGGTGTACGAGCAGTACTTC
TRBJ2-1	TRBD1	.	TRBV30	CAWATGGYEQFF	TGTGCCTGGGCCACAGGGGGCTATGAGCAGTTCTTC
TRBJ1-6	.	.	TRBV6-5	CATNYRNNSPLHF	TGTGCCACCAACTACAGGAATAATTCACCCCTCCACTTT
TRBJ1-1	TRBD1	.	TRBV5-1	CASSLTGVDTEAFF	TGCGCCAGCAGCTTGACAGGGGTGGACACTGAAGCTTTCTTT
TRBJ1-3	.	.	TRBV30	CAWSGTASGNTIYF	TGTGCCTGGAGTGGGACAGCCTCTGGAAACACCATATATTTT
TRBJ1-6	.	.	TRBV20-1	CSASRGDVSPLHF	TGCAGTGCTAGTAGGGGCGATGTATCACCCCTCCACTTT
TRBJ1-1	TRBD1	.	TRBV11-2	CASSQARDRAEAFF	TGTGCCAGCAGCCAAGCCCGGGACAGGGCGGAAGCTTTCTTT
TRBJ1-3	.	.	TRBV7-2	CASSPGGSGNTIYF	TGTGCCAGCAGCCCGGGGGGGTCTGGAAACACCATATATTTT
TRBJ2-3	TRBD2	.	TRBV4-3	CASSQDSRTSGAYTQYF	TGCGCCAGCAGCCAAGATAGTCGGACTAGCGGAGCATATACGCAGTATTTT
TRBJ2-1	.	.	TRBV28	CASIPEKGYYNEQFF	TGTGCCAGCATCCCCGAGAAGGGGTACTACAATGAGCAGTTCTTC
TRBJ2-7	.	.	TRBV5-6	CASSLYSIQDRYEQYF	TGTGCCAGCAGCTTGTACTCAATTCAGGACAGATACGAGCAGTACTTC
TRBJ1-5	.	.	TRBV28	CATRGATLSQHF	TGTGCCACCCGTGGGGCCACATTGTCCCAGCATTTT
TRBJ1-3	.	.	TRBV4-3	CASSQGGGTIYF	TGCGCCAGCAGCCAAGGGGGAGGCACCATATATTTT
TRBJ1-2	TRBD1	.	TRBV30	CAWRDLPDRGHYGYTF	TGTGCCTGGAGAGATCTCCCGGACAGGGGGCACTATGGCTACACCTTC
TRBJ2-7	.	.	TRBV10-3	CAISEEGTYEQYF	TGTGCCATCAGTGAAGAGGGAACCTACGAGCAGTACTTC
TRBJ2-3	TRBD2	once	TRBV5-1	CASSRTSGTDTQYF	TGCGCCAGCAGCCGGACTAGCGGCACAGATACGCAGTATTTT
TRBJ2-3	TRBD2	.	TRBV7-2	CASSFGLAGGTQYF	TGTGCCAGCAGCTTCGGACTAGCGGGGGGTACGCAGTATTTT
TRBJ2-5	.	once	TRBV28	CASSLYQGRETQYF	TGTGCCAGCAGTTTATACCAGGGGAGAGAGACCCAGTACTTC
TRBJ2-1	.	.	TRBV10-1	CASSEYRIAVDNEQFF	TGCGCCAGCAGTGAGTATCGAATAGCGGTGGACAATGAGCAGTTCTTC
TRBJ1-1	.	.	TRBV7-2	CASSLFGGRTDTEAFF	TGTGCCAGCAGCTTATTCGGGGGGCGAACGGACACTGAAGCTTTCTTT
TRBJ2-1	TRBD1	.	TRBV30	CAWSVRGTGAARGEQFF	TGTGCCTGGAGCGTAAGAGGGACAGGGGCCGCCCGGGGTGAGCAGTTCTTC
TRBJ2-1	.	.	TRBV12-3/TRBV12-4	CASSLGQEQFF	TGTGCCAGCAGTTTAGGACAGGAGCAGTTCTTC
TRBJ2-7	TRBD2	.	TRBV12-3/TRBV12-4	CASSRGGEQYF	TGTGCCAGCAGTCGGGGGGGCGAGCAGTACTTC